The present T cell receptor (beta chain) was sequenced within a study of CD8+ T cells in alopecia areata. The wider study: Tofacitinib administration to treated patients was oral, at 5 to 10 mg twice daily. Patients in the study were on tofacitinib for 6 to 18 months, then off it for 6 months. Whole-study findings and limits: Resident alphabeta T cells of normal skin are also sequenced in scalp samples. Shared TCR sequences were less clear between patients than in mice, possibly partly from HLA diversity.

The sequencing template was cDNA reverse transcribed from extracted RNA. Here immunoSEQ multiplex PCR was the method, and the copy in TCRdb shows in-frame clones only, minus some. The table has approximately 140,000 clones, roughly 48% seen once; the top ten hold approximately 7%. Trimming cost V 3 bases and J 1 base; bases outside gene matches: 3. Germline V gene data show CDR1 as SEHNR and CDR2 as FQNEAQ (reference sequence). The CDR3 spans 14 residues. On this clone itself: Its antigen is undetermined.

The origin of this receptor is a human donor with alopecia areata. This chain links TRBV7-9 with TRBJ2-7, with TRBD1 matching over 7 bases. Material for sequencing was CD4+ T cells sorted from blood. The CDR3 sequence is CASSFQGDSYEQYF. CDR3 DNA sequence: TGTGCCAGCAGCTTCCAGGGGGATTCCTACGAGCAGTACTTC.